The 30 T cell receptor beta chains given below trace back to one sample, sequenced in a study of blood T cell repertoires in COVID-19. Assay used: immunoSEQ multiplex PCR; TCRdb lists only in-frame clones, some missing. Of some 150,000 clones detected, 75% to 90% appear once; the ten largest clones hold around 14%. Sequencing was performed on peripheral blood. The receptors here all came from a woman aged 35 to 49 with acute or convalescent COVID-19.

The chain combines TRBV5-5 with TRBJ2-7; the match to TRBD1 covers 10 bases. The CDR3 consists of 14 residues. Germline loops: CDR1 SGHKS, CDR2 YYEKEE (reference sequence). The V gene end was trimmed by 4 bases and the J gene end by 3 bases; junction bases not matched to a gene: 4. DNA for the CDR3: TGTGCCAGCAGCCCTGGGACAGGGGACTACGAGCAGTACTTC. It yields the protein CASSPGTGDYEQYF.

CDR3 amino acids: CASNTGPDYGYTF. The CDR3 DNA reads as TGTGCCAGCAATACAGGGCCGGACTATGGCTACACCTTC. The chain couples TRBV12-3 or TRBV12-4 to TRBJ1-2; D is possibly TRBD1 (6 bases). The CDR3 has 13 amino acids. V shed 7 bases and J shed 3 bases, with 12 bases lying between them.

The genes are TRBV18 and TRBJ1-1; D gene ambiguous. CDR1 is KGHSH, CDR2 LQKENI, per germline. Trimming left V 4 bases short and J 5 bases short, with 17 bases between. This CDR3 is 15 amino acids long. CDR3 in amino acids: CASSRSRGNRTEAFF. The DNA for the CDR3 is TGTGCCAGCTCACGCTCGAGAGGGAATAGGACTGAAGCTTTCTTT. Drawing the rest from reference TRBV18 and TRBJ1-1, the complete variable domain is NAGVMQNPRHLVRRRGQEARLRCSPMKGHSHVYWYRQLPEEGLKFMVYLQKENIIDESGMPKERFSAEFPKEGPSILRIQQVVRGDSAAYFCASSRSRGNRTEAFFGQGTRLTVV.

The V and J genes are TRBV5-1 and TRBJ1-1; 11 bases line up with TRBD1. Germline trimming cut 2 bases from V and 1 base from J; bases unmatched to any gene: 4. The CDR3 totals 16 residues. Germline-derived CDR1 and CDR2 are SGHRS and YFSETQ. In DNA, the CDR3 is TGCGCCAGCAGCTTCGGACAGGGGGCTGGGAACACTGAAGCTTTCTTT. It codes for CASSFGQGAGNTEAFF.

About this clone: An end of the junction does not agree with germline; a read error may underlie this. The CDR3 protein is CASIGHPNSEAFF. In nucleotides, the CDR3 is TGTGCCAGTATCGGCCATCCGAACAGTGAAGCTTTCTTT. This chain uses TRBV19 with TRBJ1-1; D gene unclear. The germline V gene encodes CDR1 LNHDA and CDR2 SQIVND (reference sequence). This CDR3 comprises 13 residues.

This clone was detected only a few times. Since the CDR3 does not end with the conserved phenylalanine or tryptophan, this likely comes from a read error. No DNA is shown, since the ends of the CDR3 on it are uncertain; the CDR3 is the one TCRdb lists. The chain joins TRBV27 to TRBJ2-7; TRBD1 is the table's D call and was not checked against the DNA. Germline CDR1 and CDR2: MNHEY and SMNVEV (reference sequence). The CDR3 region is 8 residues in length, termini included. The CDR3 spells CASSNRAL.

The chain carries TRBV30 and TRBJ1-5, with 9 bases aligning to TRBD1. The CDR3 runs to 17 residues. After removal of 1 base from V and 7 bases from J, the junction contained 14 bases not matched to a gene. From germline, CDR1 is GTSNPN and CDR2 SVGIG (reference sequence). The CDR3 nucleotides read TGTGCCTGGAGTGGAACGCTCGGGACAGGGAGTAAACAGCCCCAGCATTTT. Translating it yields CAWSGTLGTGSKQPQHF.

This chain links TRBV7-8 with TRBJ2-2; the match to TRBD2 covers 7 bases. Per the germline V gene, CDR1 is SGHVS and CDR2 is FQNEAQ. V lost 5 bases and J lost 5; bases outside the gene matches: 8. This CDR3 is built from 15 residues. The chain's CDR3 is CASSGRSGLTGELFF. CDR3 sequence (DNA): TGTGCCAGCAGCGGGCGTAGCGGGTTGACCGGGGAGCTGTTTTTT.

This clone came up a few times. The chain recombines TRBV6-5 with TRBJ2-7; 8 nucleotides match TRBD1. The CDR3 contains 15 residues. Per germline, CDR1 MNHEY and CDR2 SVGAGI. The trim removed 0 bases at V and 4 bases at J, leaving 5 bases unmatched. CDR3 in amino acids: CASSYSRQGWYEQYF. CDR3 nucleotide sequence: TGTGCCAGCAGTTACTCTCGACAGGGGTGGTACGAGCAGTACTTC.

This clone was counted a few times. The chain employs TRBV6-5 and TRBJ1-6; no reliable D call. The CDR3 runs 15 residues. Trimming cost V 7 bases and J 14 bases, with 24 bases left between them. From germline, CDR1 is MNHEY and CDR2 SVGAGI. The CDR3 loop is CASTALAGPRLSLHF. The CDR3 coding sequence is TGTGCCAGCACGGCGCTTGCAGGCCCTCGCCTTTCCCTCCACTTT.

As DNA, the CDR3 is TGCAGCGCCACTAGCAACGAGCAGTTCTTC. Amino acids: CSATSNEQFF. This chain uses TRBV29-1 with TRBJ2-1, with D perhaps TRBD2 (6 bases). This CDR3 comprises 10 residues. V was clipped by 7 bases and J by 10 bases, with 11 bases between them. Germline V gene sequence: CDR1 SQVTM, CDR2 ANQGSEA.

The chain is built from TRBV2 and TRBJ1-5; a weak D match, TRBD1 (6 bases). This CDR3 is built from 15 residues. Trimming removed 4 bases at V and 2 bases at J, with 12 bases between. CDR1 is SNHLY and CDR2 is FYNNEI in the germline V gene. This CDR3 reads CASSGGSGGNQPQHF. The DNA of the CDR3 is TGTGCCAGCAGTGGCGGTTCAGGGGGCAATCAGCCCCAGCATTTT.

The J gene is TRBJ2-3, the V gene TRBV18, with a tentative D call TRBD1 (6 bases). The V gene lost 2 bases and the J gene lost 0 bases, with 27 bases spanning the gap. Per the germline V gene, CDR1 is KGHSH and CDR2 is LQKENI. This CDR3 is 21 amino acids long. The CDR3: CASSPSPGHLLFITSTDTQYF. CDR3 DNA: TGTGCCAGCTCACCATCCCCGGGACACCTCCTTTTTATTACTAGCACAGATACGCAGTATTTT. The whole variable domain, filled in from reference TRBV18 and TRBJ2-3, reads NAGVMQNPRHLVRRRGQEARLRCSPMKGHSHVYWYRQLPEEGLKFMVYLQKENIIDESGMPKERFSAEFPKEGPSILRIQQVVRGDSAAYFCASSPSPGHLLFITSTDTQYFGPGTRLTVL.

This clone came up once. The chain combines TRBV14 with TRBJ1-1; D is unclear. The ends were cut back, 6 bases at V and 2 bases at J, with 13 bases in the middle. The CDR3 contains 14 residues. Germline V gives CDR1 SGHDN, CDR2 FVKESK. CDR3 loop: CASRRTGSNTEAFF. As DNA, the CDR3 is TGTGCCAGCAGGAGGACCGGGAGTAACACTGAAGCTTTCTTT. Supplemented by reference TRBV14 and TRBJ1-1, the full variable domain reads EAGVTQFPSHSVIEKGQTVTLRCDPISGHDNLYWYRRVMGKEIKFLLHFVKESKQDESGMPNNRFLAERTGGTYSTLKVQPAELEDSGVYFCASRRTGSNTEAFFGQGTRLTVV.

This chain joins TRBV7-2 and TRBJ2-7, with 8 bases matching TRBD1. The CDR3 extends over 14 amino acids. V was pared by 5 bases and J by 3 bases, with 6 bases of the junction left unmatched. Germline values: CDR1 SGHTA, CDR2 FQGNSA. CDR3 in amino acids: CASSRQGSSYEQYF. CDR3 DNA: TGTGCCAGCAGCAGACAGGGGTCGAGCTACGAGCAGTACTTC.

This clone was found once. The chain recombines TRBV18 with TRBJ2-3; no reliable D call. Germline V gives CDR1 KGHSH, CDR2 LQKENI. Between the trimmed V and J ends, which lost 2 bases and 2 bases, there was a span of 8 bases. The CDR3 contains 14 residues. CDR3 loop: CASSPGPTTDTQYF. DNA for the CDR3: TGTGCCAGCTCACCAGGTCCTACCACAGATACGCAGTATTTT.

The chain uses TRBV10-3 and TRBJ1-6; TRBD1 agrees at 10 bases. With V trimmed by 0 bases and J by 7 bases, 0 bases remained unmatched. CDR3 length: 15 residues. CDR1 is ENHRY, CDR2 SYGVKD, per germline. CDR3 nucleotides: TGTGCCATCAGTGAGTCGGGACAGGGGAATTCACCCCTCCACTTT. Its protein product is CAISESGQGNSPLHF.

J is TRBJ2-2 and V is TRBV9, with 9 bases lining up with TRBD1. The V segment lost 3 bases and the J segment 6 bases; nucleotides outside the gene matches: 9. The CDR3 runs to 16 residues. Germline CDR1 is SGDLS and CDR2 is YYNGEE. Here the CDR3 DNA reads TGTGCCAGCAGCGGATCGGGACAGGGCTCGGCCGGGGAGCTGTTTTTT. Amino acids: CASSGSGQGSAGELFF.

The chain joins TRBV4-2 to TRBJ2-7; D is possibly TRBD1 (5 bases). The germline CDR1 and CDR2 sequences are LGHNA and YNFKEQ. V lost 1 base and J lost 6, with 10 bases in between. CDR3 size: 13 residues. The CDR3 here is CASSQGERGEQYF. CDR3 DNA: TGTGCCAGCAGCCAAGGCGAAAGGGGCGAGCAGTACTTC.

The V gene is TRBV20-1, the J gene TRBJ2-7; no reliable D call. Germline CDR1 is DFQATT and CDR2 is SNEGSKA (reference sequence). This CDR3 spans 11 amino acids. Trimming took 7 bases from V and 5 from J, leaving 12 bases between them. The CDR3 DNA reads TGCAGTGGCAGAGGTGGAGACGAGCAGTACTTC. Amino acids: CSGRGGDEQYF.

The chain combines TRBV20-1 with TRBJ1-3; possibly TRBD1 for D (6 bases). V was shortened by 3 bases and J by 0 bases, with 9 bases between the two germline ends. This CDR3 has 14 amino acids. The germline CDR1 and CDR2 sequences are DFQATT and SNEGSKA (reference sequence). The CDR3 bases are TGCAGTGCTAGTGACAGGTCCTCTGGAAACACCATATATTTT. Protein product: CSASDRSSGNTIYF.

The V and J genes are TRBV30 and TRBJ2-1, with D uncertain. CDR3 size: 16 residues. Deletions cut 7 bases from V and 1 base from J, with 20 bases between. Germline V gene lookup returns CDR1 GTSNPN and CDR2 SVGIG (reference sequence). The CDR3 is CASSGRRRESYNEQFF. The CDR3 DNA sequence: TGTGCCTCCTCGGGTAGGCGTAGAGAATCCTACAATGAGCAGTTCTTC.

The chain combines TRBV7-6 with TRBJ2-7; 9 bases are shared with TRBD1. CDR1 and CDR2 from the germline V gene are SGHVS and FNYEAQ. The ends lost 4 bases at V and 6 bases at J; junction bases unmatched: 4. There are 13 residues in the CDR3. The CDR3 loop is CASSSGQGLEQYF. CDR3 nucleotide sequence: TGTGCCAGCAGCTCCGGACAGGGGCTCGAGCAGTACTTC.

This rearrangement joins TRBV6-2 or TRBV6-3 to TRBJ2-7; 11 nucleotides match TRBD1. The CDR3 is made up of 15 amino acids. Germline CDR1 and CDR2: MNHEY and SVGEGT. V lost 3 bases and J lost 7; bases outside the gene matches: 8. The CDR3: CASSYLGQGAFEQYF. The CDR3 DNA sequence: TGTGCCAGCAGTTATTTAGGACAGGGGGCGTTTGAGCAGTACTTC.

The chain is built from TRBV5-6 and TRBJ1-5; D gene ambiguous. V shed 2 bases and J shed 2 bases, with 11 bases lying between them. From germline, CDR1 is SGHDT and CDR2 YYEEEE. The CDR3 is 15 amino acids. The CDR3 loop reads CASSFSRLGNQPQHF. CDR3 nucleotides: TGTGCCAGCAGCTTTTCTCGTCTCGGCAATCAGCCCCAGCATTTT.

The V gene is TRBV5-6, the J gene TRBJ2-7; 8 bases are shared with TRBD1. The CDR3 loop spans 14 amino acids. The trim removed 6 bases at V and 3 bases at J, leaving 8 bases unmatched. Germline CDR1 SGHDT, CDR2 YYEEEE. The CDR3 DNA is TGTGCCAGCAACCAGAGGACAGGGCTCTACGAGCAGTACTTC. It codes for CASNQRTGLYEQYF.

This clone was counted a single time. CDR3 nucleotides: TGTGCCAGCAGCGGTCCCATGCAGGGACAGGGAACAGATACGCAGTATTTT. Protein sequence: CASSGPMQGQGTDTQYF. V and J are TRBV2 and TRBJ2-3; 9 nucleotides match TRBD1. The V segment lost 6 bases and the J segment 3 bases; nucleotides outside the gene matches: 13. The CDR3 is 17 amino acids. Germline V gives CDR1 SNHLY, CDR2 FYNNEI. The variable domain in full, completed from reference TRBV2 and TRBJ2-3, reads EPEVTQTPSHQVTQMGQEVILRCVPISNHLYFYWYRQILGQKVEFLVSFYNNEISEKSEIFDDQFSVERPDGSNFTLKIRSTKLEDSAMYFCASSGPMQGQGTDTQYFGPGTRLTVL.

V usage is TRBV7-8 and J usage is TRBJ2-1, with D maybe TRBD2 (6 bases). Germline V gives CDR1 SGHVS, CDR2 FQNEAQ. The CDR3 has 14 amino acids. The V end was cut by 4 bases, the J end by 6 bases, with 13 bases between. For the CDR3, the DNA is TGTGCCAGCAGCTACCCGGGACTCAGCAATGAGCAGTTCTTC. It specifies CASSYPGLSNEQFF.

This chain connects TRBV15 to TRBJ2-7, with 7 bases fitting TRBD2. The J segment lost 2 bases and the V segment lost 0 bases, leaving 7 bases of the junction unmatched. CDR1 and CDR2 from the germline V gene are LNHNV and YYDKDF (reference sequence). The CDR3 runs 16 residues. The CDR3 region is CATSREGSGLPYEQYF. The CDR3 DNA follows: TGTGCCACCAGCAGAGAAGGTAGCGGGCTCCCCTACGAGCAGTACTTC.

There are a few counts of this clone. CDR3 residues: CASSKQANTGELFF. CDR3 nucleotide sequence: TGTGCCAGCAGCAAACAGGCGAACACCGGGGAGCTGTTTTTT. The chain is built from TRBV9 and TRBJ2-2, with D tentatively TRBD1 (5 bases). Per germline, CDR1 SGDLS and CDR2 YYNGEE. CDR3 length: 14 residues. Trimming removed 4 bases at V and 0 bases at J, with 7 bases between.